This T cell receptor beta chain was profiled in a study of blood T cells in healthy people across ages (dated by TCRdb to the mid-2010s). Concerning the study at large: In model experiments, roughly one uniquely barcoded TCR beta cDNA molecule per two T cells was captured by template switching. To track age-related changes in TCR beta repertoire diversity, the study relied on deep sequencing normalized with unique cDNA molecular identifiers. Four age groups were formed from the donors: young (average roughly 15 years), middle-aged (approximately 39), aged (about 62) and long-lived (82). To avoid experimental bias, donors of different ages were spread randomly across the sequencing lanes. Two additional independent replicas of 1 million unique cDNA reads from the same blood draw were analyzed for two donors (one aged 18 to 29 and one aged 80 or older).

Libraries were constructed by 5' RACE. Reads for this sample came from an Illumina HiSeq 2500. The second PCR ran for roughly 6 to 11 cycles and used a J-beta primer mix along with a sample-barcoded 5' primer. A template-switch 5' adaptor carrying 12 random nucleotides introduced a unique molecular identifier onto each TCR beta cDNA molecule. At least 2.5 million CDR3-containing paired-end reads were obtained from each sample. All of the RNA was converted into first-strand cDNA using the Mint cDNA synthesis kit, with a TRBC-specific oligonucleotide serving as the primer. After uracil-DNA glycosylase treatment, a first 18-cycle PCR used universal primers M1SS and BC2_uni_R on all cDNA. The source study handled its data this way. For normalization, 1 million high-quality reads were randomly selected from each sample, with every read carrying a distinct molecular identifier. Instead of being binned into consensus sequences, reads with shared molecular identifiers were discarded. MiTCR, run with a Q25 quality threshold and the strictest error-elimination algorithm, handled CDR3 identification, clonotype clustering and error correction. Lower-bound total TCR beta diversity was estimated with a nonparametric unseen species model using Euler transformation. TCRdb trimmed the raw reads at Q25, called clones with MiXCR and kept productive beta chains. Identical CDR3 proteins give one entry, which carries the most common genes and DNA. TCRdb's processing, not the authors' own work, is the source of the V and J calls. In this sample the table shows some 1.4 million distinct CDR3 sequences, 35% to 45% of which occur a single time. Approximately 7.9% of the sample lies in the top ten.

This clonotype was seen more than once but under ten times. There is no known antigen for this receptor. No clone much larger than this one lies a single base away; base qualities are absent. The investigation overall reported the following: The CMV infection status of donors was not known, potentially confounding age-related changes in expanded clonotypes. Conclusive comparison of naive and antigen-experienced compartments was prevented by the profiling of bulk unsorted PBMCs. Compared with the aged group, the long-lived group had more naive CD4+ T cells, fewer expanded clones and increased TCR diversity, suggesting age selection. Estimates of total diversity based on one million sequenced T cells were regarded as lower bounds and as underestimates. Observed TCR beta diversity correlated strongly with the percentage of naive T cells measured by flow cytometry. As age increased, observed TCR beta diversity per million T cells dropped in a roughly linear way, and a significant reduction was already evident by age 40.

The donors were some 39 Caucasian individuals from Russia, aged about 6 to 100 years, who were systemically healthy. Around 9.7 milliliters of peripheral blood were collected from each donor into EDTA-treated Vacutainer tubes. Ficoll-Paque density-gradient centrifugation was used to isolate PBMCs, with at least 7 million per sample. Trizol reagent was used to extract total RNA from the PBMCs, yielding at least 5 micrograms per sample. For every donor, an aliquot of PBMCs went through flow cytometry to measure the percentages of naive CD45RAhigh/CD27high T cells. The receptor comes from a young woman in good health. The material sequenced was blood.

The CDR3 in this case is CASSLDNLGSDEQFF. The DNA sequence is as follows: TGCGCCAGCAGCTTGGACAACCTTGGGTCCGATGAGCAGTTCTTC. The V and J genes are TRBV5-1 and TRBJ2-1; there is no confident call for the D gene. The trim is 0 bases for V and 8 bases for J, with a gap of 15 bases between the germline ends. The cysteine opens and the phenylalanine closes a CDR3 of 15 amino acids. Of all the DNA, just the CDR3 is kept, 45 bases in frame from base 1. CDR1 is given as SGHRS and CDR2 as YFSETQ, both from the germline V gene.